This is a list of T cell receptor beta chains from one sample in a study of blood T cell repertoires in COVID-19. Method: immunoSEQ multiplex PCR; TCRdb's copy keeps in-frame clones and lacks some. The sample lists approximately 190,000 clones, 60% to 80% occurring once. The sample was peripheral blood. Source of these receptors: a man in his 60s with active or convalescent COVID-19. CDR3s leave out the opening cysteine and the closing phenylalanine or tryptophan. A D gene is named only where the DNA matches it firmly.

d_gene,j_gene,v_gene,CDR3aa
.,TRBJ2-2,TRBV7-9,ALEGFTGELF
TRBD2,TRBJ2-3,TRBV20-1,SASPGLAVDTQY
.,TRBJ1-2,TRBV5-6,ASSPLGTTNYGYT
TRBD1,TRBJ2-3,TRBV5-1,ASSLAGTGTQY
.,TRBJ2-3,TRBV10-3,AIGESTDTQY
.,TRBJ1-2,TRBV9,ASSVGSGAYGYT
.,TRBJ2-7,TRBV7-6,ASSSNEGPYEQY
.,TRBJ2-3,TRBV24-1,ATSDPRLTDTQY
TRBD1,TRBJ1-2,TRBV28,ASRGTGERVGGYT
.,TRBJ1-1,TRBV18,ASSRGGNTEAF
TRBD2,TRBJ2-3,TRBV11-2,ASSRTSGSGSDTQY